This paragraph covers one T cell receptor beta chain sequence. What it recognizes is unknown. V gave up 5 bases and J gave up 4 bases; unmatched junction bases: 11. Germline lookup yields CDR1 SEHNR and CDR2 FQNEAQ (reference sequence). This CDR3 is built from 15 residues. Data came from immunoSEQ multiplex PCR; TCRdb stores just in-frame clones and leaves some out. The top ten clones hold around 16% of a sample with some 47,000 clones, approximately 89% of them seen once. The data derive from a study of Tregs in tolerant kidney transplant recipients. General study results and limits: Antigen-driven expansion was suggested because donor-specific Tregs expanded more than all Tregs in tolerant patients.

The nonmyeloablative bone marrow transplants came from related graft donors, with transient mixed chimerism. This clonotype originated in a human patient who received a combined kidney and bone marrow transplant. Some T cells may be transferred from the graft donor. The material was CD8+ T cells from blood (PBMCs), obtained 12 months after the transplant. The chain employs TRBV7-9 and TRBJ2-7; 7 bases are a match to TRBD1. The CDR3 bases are TGTGCCAGCAGCCTCCTACCGGGACAGTCTTACGAGCAGTACTTC. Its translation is CASSLLPGQSYEQYF.